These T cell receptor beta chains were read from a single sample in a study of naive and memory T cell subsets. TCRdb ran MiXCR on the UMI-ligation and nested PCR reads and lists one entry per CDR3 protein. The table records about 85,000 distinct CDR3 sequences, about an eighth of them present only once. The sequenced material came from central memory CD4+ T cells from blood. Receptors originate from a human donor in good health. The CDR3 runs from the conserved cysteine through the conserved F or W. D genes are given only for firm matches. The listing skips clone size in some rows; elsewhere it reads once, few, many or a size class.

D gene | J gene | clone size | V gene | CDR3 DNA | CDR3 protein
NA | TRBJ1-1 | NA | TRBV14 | TGTGCCAGCAGCCCAATCCGAGGAAGAACCACGAACACTGAAGCTTTCTTT | CASSPIRGRTTNTEAFF
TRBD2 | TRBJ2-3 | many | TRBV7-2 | TGTGCCAGCATCCCTAGCGGGCGTACCACAGATACGCAGTATTTT | CASIPSGRTTDTQYF
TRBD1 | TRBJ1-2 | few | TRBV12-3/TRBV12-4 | TGTGCCAGCAGTCCTAGGGTGGACAGGGGTGGCTACACCTTC | CASSPRVDRGGYTF
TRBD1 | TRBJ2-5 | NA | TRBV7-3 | TGTGCCAGCAGCCCCACTACAGGGGCCGAGACCCAGTACTTC | CASSPTTGAETQYF
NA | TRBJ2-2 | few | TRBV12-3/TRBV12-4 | TGTGCCAGCAGTTTCGGGGCGACGTGGACCGGGGAGCTGTTTTTT | CASSFGATWTGELFF
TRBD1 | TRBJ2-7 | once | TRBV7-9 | TGTGCCAGCAGCTTAGCGCAGGGGGAGATGTACTTC | CASSLAQGEMYF
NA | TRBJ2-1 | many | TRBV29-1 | TGCAGCGTTGCTGGCCAAGCGTTCAATGAGCAGTTCTTC | CSVAGQAFNEQFF
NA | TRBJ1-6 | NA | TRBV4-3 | TGCGCCAGCAGCCAAGAGGAGGGGTCCTATAATTCACCCCTCCACTTT | CASSQEEGSYNSPLHF
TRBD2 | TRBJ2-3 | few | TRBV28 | TGTGCCAGCAGCCTTAGCGGGAGTAATAAAGATACGCAGTATTTT | CASSLSGSNKDTQYF
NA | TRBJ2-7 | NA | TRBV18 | TGTGCCAGCTCACCCCCTCAGGCCATAAACTACGAGCAGTACTTC | CASSPPQAINYEQYF
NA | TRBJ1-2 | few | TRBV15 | TGTGCCACCCAGGACGGTACCAACTATGGCTACACCTTC | CATQDGTNYGYTF
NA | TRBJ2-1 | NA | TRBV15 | TGTGCCACCAGCAGAGATCAATATGAGCAGTTCTTC | CATSRDQYEQFF
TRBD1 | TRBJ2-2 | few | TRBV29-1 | TGCAGCGCCGGGACAGAACCGACCGGGGAGCTGTTTTTT | CSAGTEPTGELFF
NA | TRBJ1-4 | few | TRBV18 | TGTGCCAGCTCACCATCTGGACGGACTAATGAAAAACTGTTTTTT | CASSPSGRTNEKLFF
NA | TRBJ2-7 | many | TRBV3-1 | TGTGCCAGCAGCCAAAGAAGTAGCGGCTACGAGCAGTACTTC | CASSQRSSGYEQYF
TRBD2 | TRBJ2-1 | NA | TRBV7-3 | TGTGCCAGCAGCATACACCACGCACTAGCGGGAGGGAGGAATGAGCAGTTCTTC | CASSIHHALAGGRNEQFF
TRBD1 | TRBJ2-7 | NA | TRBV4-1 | TGCGCCAGCAGCCAAAGGACAGGGGGGTCGCGAGTGTACTACGAGCAGTACTTC | CASSQRTGGSRVYYEQYF
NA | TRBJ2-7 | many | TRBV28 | TGTGCCAGCGGACCCTGGACCGGGCGCTACGAGCAGTACTTC | CASGPWTGRYEQYF
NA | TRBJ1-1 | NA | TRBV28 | TGTGCCAGCAGTTTGGGCACTGAAGCTTTCTTT | CASSLGTEAFF
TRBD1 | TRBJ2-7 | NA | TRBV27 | TGTGCCAGCAAGCCCCGGGACAGGGCAGTCTCCGAGCAGTACTTC | CASKPRDRAVSEQYF
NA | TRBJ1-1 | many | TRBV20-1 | TGCAGTGCTAGACGGGGGGCGCGGAACACTGAAGCTTTCTTT | CSARRGARNTEAFF
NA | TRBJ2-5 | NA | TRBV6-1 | TGTGCCAGCAGTGAATTATGGGCGCTCCAAGAGACCCAGTACTTC | CASSELWALQETQYF
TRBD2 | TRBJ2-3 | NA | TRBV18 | TGTGCCAGCTCACCTACTAGCGATGTTGCAGATACGCAGTATTTT | CASSPTSDVADTQYF
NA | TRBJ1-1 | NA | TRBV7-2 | TGTGCCAGCAGCGTAAGCCGGGCCTCGAACACTGAAGCTTTCTTT | CASSVSRASNTEAFF
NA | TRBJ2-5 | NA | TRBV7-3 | TGTGCCAGCAGCCCGACTCGGCAGCACGAGACCCAGTACTTC | CASSPTRQHETQYF
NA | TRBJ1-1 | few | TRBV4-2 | TGTGCCAGCACCCAAAGCCCGGGGGTGTTATCAGTGAACACTGAAGCTTTCTTT | CASTQSPGVLSVNTEAFF
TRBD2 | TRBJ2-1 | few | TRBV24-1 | TGTGCCACCAGTGACCCGGGGACTAGCCACAATGAGCAGTTCTTC | CATSDPGTSHNEQFF
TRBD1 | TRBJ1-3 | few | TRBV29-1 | TGCAGCGTTGTACTGGACAGGCTAGTGGGAAACACCATATATTTT | CSVVLDRLVGNTIYF
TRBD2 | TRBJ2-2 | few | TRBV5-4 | TGTGCCAGCAGCTTGGGTCGCGGGAGTACGGACACCGGGGAGCTGTTTTTT | CASSLGRGSTDTGELFF
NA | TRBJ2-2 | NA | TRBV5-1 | TGCGCCAGCAGCCCGGACGGACCGAACACCGGGGAGCTGTTTTTT | CASSPDGPNTGELFF
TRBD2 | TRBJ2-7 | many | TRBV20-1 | TGCAGTGCTAGAGATCTGCGCGGGAGCTCCTACGAGCAGTACTTC | CSARDLRGSSYEQYF
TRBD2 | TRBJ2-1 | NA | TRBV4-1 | TGCGCCAGCAGCCAGAAGACTAGCGGGAATGAGCAGTTCTTC | CASSQKTSGNEQFF
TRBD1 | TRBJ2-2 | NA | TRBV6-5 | TGTGCCAGCAGCCCGGGACAGGGGGGTCTAGGCGGGGAGCTGTTTTTT | CASSPGQGGLGGELFF
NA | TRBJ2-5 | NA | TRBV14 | TGTGCCAGCAGCCAATCAGGTCGGGCAGGGACCCAGTACTTC | CASSQSGRAGTQYF
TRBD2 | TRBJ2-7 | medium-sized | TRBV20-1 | TGCAGTGCCTCCGGGACTAGCGGGAGGGCCTTGGTTTTC | CSASGTSGRALVF
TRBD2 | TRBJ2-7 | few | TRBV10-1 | TGCGCCAGCAGTGAAGGACTAGCGGGCTACGAGCAGTACTTC | CASSEGLAGYEQYF
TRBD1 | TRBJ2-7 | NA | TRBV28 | TGTGCCAGCAGCGGGACAGGGAGTCTTTACGAGCAGTACTTC | CASSGTGSLYEQYF
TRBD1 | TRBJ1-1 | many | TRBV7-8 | TGTGCCAGCAGCTTTGACAGGGGTTTGAACACTGAAGCTTTCTTT | CASSFDRGLNTEAFF
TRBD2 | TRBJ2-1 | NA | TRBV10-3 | TGTGCCATCAATCCCGGGACTAGCGGGAGTAGGGGAGGGAAGTTCTTC | CAINPGTSGSRGGKFF
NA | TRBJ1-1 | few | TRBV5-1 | TGCGCCAGCAGCTTTCGGGCAGCCAACACTGAAGCTTTCTTT | CASSFRAANTEAFF
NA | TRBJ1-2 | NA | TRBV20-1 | TGCAGTGCTAGTACAGGGAGCTTAAGGGGCTACACCTTC | CSASTGSLRGYTF
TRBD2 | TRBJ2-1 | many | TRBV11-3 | TGTGCCAGCAGCTTAGGATTAGCGGGAGGGAACGACGGTGAGCAGTTCTTC | CASSLGLAGGNDGEQFF
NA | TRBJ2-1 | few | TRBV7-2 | TGTGCCAGCAGCTTATCTCCTTACAGGGGGGGCAATGAGCAGTTCTTC | CASSLSPYRGGNEQFF
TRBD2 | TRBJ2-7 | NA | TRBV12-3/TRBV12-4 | TGTGCCAGCAGTTTCAGCATCACTAGCGGGAGTCTCGACGAGCAGTACTTC | CASSFSITSGSLDEQYF
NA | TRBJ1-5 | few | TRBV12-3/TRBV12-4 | TGTGCCAGCAGTCCGCATGGACAAGCGAGCAATCAGCCCCAGCATTTT | CASSPHGQASNQPQHF
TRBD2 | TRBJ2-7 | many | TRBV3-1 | TGTGCCAGCAGCCCACTGACATCTAGCGGGAGGGCCCACGAGCAGTACTTC | CASSPLTSSGRAHEQYF
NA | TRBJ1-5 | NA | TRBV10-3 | TGTGCCATCAGTGGCCAGGAAAGCAATCAGCCCCAGCATTTT | CAISGQESNQPQHF
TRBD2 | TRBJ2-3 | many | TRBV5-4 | TGTGCCAGCACACTAGCGGGAGGTCTGACAGATACGCAGTATTTT | CASTLAGGLTDTQYF
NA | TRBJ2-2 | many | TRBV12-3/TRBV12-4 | TGTGCCAGCAGAGGGACGGCCGGGGAGCTGTTTTTT | CASRGTAGELFF